This T cell receptor (beta chain) is from a study of vaccination effects on CD4 cells after COVID-19. The V gene lost 7 bases and the J gene lost 11 bases, with 21 bases spanning the gap. The CDR3 consists of 14 residues. Germline V lookup: CDR1 MNHEY, CDR2 SVGAGI. As to this clone: The antigen remains unidentified.

The ViraFEST assay expanded antigen-specific CD4+ T cells with viral peptide pools before sequencing. Cells that had been cultured for 10 days were the source of isolated CD4+ T cells. Having tested negative for nucleocapsid antibodies, the vaccine recipients showed no prior SARS-CoV-2 infection. Every well got around 1.9 million PBMC, which were grown with around 11 IU/ml IL-2 and around 10 ug/ml peptides. Clones were sequenced by immunoSEQ multiplex PCR, and TCRdb holds only the in-frame ones, with some missing. This table has about 45,000 clones, about 80% appearing once. The clonotype comes from a human donor who received a COVID-19 vaccine. Sequenced material: CD4+ T cells from PBMCs cultured with SARS-CoV-2 spike peptides, taken before COVID-19 vaccination. The chain couples TRBV6-5 to TRBJ2-4, with D unclear. CDR3 in DNA: TGTGCCAGCATCCGAAACCCATGGACGACGCTTCAGTACTTC. It is translated as CASIRNPWTTLQYF.